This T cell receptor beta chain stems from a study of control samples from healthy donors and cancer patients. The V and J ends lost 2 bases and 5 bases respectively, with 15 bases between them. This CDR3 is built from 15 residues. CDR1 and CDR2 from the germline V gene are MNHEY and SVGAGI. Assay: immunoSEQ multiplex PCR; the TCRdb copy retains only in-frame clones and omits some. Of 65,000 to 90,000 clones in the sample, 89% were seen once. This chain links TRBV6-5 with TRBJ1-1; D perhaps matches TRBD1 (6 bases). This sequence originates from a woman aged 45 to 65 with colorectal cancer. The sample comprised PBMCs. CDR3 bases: TGTGCCAGCAGTTACACCTCACAGGGCCGAACTGAAGCTTTCTTT. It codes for CASSYTSQGRTEAFF.